What follows is one TCR beta chain and its context. Original processing notes: Using reference gene primer amplification, nucleated cell counts were estimated. TCRdb's table, derived via immunoSEQ multiplex PCR, lists solely in-frame clones and lacks some. The D gene and trimming were derived from the DNA, and the V and J assignments and clone size from that table. Of some 47,000 clones in the sample, about nine tenths were seen once. Trimming removed 4 bases from V and 6 bases from J, with 19 bases in between. Germline V gives CDR1 LNHDA, CDR2 SQIVND (reference sequence). The CDR3 has 15 residues. This entry belongs to a study of blood T cell repertoires in COVID-19. Turning to the study itself: Some COVID-19 samples were acute and others convalescent; all came from the United States, Italy and Spain. T cells, B-cell-depleted T cells, or PBMCs provided the cDNA or gDNA that served as material.

Input material: peripheral blood. The chain joins TRBV19 to TRBJ2-7; possible D gene TRBD2, 5 bases. This clonotype originated in a man between 65 and 85 years old with acute or convalescent COVID-19. The DNA for the CDR3 is TGTGCCAGTAGTACTAGCACCGGGTCAATCTCCGAGCAGTACTTC. Translated, it gives CASSTSTGSISEQYF.